This record looks at one T cell receptor (beta chain) sequence and its context. Its cognate antigen is unknown. This CDR3 has 15 amino acids. This entry belongs to a study of CD8 T cells in ankylosing spondylitis. Findings and caveats of the study: In synovial fluid and blood from reactive arthritis, some motif variants were previously reported. Disease-linked clones were reportedly significantly enriched in matched ankylosing spondylitis synovial fluid. Apparently characteristic of ankylosing spondylitis blood was a TCR beta motif (eight highly homologous variants).

TCRdb passed the 5' RACE reads through MiXCR, listing each CDR3 protein once. The profile shows approximately 550,000 distinct CDR3 sequences, 9.5% to 15% of them singletons. The chain links TRBV21-1 to TRBJ2-3. TRBV21-1 is recorded as a pseudogene. This sequence was found in a male donor with ankylosing spondylitis. The specimen sequenced was blood, either unsorted or a sorted T cell fraction (not recorded which). This CDR3 reads CARSGDGLSTDTQYF. Here the CDR3 DNA reads TGTGCCAGGAGTGGTGACGGGTTGTCCACAGATACGCAGTATTTT.